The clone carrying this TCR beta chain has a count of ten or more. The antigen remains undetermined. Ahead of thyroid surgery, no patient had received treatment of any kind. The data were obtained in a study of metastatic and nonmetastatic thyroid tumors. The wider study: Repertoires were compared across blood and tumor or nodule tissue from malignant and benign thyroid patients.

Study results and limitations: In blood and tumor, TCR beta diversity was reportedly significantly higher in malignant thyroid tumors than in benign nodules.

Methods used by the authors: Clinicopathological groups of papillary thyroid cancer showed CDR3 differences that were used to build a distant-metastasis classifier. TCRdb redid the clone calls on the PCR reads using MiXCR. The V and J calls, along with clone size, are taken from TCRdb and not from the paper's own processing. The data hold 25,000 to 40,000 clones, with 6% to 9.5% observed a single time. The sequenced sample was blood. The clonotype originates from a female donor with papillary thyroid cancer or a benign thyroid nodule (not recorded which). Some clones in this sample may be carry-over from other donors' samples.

The CDR3 DNA follows: TGTGCCAGCACTCACGGGAAGAGACATAGCACAGATACGCAGTATTTT. It yields the protein CASTHGKRHSTDTQYF. The rearrangement joins TRBV5-8 to TRBJ2-3, with D maybe TRBD2 (5 bases). This CDR3 has 16 amino acids. Germline V lookup: CDR1 SGHTS, CDR2 YDEGEE. V was pared by 6 bases and J by 0 bases, with 17 bases between.